The sequence of this TCR beta chain was determined in a study of T cells after yellow fever vaccination. Study conclusions and caveats: Subsequent to the booster, the majority of primary-vaccination clones reappeared (approximately 95% CD4, approximately 90% CD8).

One entry per CDR3 protein results from TCRdb running MiXCR on the 5' RACE reads. The sample has hundreds of thousands of distinct CDR3 sequences, roughly 3.5% seen once. Germline values: CDR1 DFQATT, CDR2 SNEGSKA (reference sequence). The CDR3 runs 15 residues. As for this clonotype: The antigen is unknown. Its ends do not fully match the called genes, so a read error is possible.

The starting material was PBMCs, obtained on the day of the yellow fever booster vaccination. This TCR derives from a young man who received the YFV17D yellow fever vaccine. The V and J genes are TRBV20-1 and TRBJ1-1; TRBD1 might be the D (5 bases). CDR3 in amino acids: CSAGDSGVGDTEAFF. The DNA of the CDR3 is TGCAGTGCTGGAGACTCGGGGGTTGGGGACACTGAAGCTTTCTTT.